A single T cell receptor (beta chain) is shown here with its context. Its target is unknown. This may stem from a read error, because a much larger clone lies one nucleotide away. Germline V gene data show CDR1 as MNHEY and CDR2 as SVGAGI. This CDR3 region has 16 residues. Trimming removed 0 bases from V and 5 bases from J, with 11 bases in between. TCR alpha and beta CDR3 regions were amplified from RNA using iRepertoire nested multiplex PCR. One-step reverse transcription and amplification started from approximately 100-400 ng of tissue mRNA or PBMC total RNA. Using its own MiXCR run on the multiplex PCR reads, TCRdb lists one record per CDR3 protein. The profile covers under 200,000 distinct CDR3 sequences, with roughly 45% appearing a single time and around 5.3% taken by the ten largest. The data belong to a study of glioma-infiltrating T cells. Study outcomes and limitations: Non-neoplastic patients had below-expected tissue-blood divergence, while all gliomas exceeded expectation. Tissue and blood shared very few CDR3 sequences.

The sequence came from a human donor with low-grade glioma or glioblastoma, undergoing nonglioma brain surgery, or in good health (not recorded which). Sequences were obtained from glioma tissue, nonneoplastic brain tissue, or PBMCs (not recorded which). The gene calls are TRBV6-5 and TRBJ1-6; D ambiguous. The CDR3 is CASSYSRWRNNSPLHF. The DNA of the CDR3 is TGTGCCAGCAGTTACTCGCGGTGGAGGAATAATTCACCCCTCCACTTT.